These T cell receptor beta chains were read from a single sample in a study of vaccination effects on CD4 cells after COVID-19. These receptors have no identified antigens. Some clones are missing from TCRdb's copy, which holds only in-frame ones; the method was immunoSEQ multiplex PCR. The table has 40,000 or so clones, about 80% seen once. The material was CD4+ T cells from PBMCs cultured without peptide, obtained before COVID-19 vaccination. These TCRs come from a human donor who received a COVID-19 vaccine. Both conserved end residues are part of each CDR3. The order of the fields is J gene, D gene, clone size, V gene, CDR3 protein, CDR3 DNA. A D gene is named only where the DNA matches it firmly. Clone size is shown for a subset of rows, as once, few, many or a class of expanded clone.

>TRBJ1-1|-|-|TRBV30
CAWSADSGPTEAFF
TGTGCCTGGAGTGCTGACAGTGGCCCCACTGAAGCTTTCTTT
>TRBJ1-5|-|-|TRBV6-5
CASSSGVSNQPQHF
TGTGCCAGCAGTTCCGGGGTTAGCAATCAGCCCCAGCATTTT
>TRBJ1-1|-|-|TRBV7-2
CASSLSGPNTEAFF
TGTGCCAGCAGCTTATCCGGGCCGAACACTGAAGCTTTCTTT
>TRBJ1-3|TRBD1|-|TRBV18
CASSPGTASGNTIYF
TGTGCCAGCTCACCGGGGACAGCCTCTGGAAACACCATATATTTT
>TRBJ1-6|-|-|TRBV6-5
CASSRPNSPLHF
TGTGCCAGCAGTCGACCTAATTCACCCCTCCACTTT
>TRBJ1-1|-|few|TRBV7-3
CASSPSGRRDTEAFF
TGTGCCAGCAGCCCCTCGGGCAGGCGAGACACTGAAGCTTTCTTT
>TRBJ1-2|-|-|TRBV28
CASSDFTDGYTF
TGTGCCAGCAGTGACTTCACAGATGGCTACACCTTC
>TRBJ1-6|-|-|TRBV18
CASSPNGSWDTPLHF
TGTGCCAGCTCACCAAATGGGTCGTGGGATACGCCCCTCCACTTT
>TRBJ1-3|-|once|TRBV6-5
CASSYSKAPGNTIYF
TGTGCCAGCAGTTACTCGAAAGCTCCTGGAAACACCATATATTTT
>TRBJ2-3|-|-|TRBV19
CASSMGGASTDTQYF
TGTGCCAGTAGTATGGGGGGGGCTAGCACAGATACGCAGTATTTT
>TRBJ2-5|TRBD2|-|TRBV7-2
CASSLGDYKETQYF
TGTGCCAGCAGCTTAGGGGACTACAAAGAGACCCAGTACTTC
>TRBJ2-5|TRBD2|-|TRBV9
CASTARGTSGETQYF
TGTGCCAGCACCGCCCGCGGGACTAGCGGGGAGACCCAGTACTTC
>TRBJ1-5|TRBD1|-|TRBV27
CASSGARDRVFNQPQHF
TGTGCCAGCAGTGGAGCCCGGGACAGGGTTTTCAATCAGCCCCAGCATTTT
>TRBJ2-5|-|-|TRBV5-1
CASSGGPAAETQYF
TGCGCCAGCAGCGGGGGACCTGCGGCTGAGACCCAGTACTTC
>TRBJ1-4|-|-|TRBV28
CASSLPGGGEKLFF
TGTGCCAGCAGTCTCCCCGGGGGCGGAGAAAAACTGTTTTTT
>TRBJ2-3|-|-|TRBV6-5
CASSYSRGRTDTQYF
TGTGCCAGCAGTTACTCCAGGGGACGCACAGATACGCAGTATTTT
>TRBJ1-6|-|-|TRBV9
CASSVEGGNSPLHF
TGTGCCAGCAGCGTAGAAGGGGGTAATTCACCCCTCCACTTT
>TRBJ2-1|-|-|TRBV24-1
CATSDTSTGPPYNEQFF
TGTGCCACCAGTGACACCTCCACAGGGCCCCCCTACAATGAGCAGTTCTTC
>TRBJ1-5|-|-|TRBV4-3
CASSQDRASYQPQHF
TGCGCCAGCAGCCAAGATCGGGCCAGTTATCAGCCCCAGCATTTT
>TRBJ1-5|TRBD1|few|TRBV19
CASSDRGLNQPQHF
TGTGCCAGTAGTGACAGGGGCCTCAATCAGCCCCAGCATTTT
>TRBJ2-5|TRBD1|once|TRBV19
CASSPTGQGKETQYF
TGTGCCAGTAGTCCCACGGGACAGGGGAAAGAGACCCAGTACTTC
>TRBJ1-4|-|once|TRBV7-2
CASSRSTNEKLFF
TGTGCCAGCAGTAGGTCAACTAATGAAAAACTGTTTTTT
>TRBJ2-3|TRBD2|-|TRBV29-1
CSVGLAGVTDTQYF
TGCAGCGTTGGACTAGCGGGGGTCACAGATACGCAGTATTTT
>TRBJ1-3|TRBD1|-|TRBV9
CASSENPGQGTGNTIYF
TGTGCCAGCAGCGAAAACCCGGGACAGGGTACTGGAAACACCATATATTTT
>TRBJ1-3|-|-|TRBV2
CASRDRARASGNTIYF
TGTGCCAGCAGAGACCGGGCCCGGGCTTCTGGAAACACCATATATTTT
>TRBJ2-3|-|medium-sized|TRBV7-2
CASSLAGSLTDTQYF
TGTGCCAGCAGCTTAGCAGGATCCCTGACAGATACGCAGTATTTT
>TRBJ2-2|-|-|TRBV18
CASSPGSTASTTGELFF
TGTGCCAGCTCACCAGGGAGTACAGCTTCGACCACCGGGGAGCTGTTTTTT
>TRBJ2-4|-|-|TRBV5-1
CASSVRIGDVIQYF
TGCGCCAGCAGCGTTAGGATTGGGGACGTCATTCAGTACTTC
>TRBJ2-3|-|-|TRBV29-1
CSVDRGEDTQYF
TGCAGCGTTGATAGGGGGGAAGATACGCAGTATTTT
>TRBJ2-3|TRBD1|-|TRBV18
CASSPLPGTGHDTQYF
TGTGCCAGCTCACCACTTCCCGGGACAGGCCACGATACGCAGTATTTT
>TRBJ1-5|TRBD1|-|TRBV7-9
CASSPTGDQPQHF
TGTGCCAGCAGCCCGACAGGGGATCAGCCCCAGCATTTT
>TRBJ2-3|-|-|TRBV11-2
CASSLAGVTDTQYF
TGTGCCAGCAGCTTAGCGGGGGTCACAGATACGCAGTATTTT
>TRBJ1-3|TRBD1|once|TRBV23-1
CASSQGTDSGNTIYF
TGCGCCAGCAGTCAAGGGACAGACTCTGGAAACACCATATATTTT
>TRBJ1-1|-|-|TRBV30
CALKQDGGTEAFF
TGTGCCTTAAAACAGGATGGGGGCACTGAAGCTTTCTTT
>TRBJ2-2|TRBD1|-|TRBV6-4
CASSYSGTANTGELFF
TGTGCCAGCAGCTACTCCGGGACAGCGAACACCGGGGAGCTGTTTTTT
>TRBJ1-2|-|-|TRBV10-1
CASSESADYGYTF
TGCGCCAGCAGTGAGTCGGCGGACTATGGCTACACCTTC
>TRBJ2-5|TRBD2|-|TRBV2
CASSDRLTSGGALTETQYF
TGTGCCAGCAGTGATCGTCTGACTAGCGGGGGGGCTCTGACGGAGACCCAGTACTTC
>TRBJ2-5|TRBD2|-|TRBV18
CASSPAGEETQYF
TGTGCCAGCTCACCGGCGGGGGAAGAGACCCAGTACTTC
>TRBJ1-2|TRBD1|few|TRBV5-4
CASSPGQGYGYTF
TGTGCCAGCAGCCCGGGACAGGGCTATGGCTACACCTTC
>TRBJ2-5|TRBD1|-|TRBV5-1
CASSWGQGFGETQYF
TGCGCCAGCAGCTGGGGACAGGGATTCGGAGAGACCCAGTACTTC
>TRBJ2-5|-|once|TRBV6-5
CASTGRDGSQETQYF
TGTGCCAGCACCGGACGGGACGGATCTCAAGAGACCCAGTACTTC
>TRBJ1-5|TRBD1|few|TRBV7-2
CASSLVGQGLQPQHF
TGTGCCAGCAGCTTAGTGGGACAGGGTTTGCAGCCCCAGCATTTT
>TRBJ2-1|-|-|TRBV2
CASRTGPEDEQFF
TGTGCCAGCAGAACCGGGCCGGAGGATGAGCAGTTCTTC
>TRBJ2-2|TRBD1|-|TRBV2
CASSRDRGRSNTGELFF
TGTGCCAGCAGCCGGGACAGGGGTCGATCGAACACCGGGGAGCTGTTTTTT
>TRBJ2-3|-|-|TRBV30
CAWSTTTITDTQYF
TGTGCCTGGAGTACAACAACAATCACAGATACGCAGTATTTT
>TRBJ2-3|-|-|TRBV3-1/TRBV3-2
CASRQVGAAQYF
TGTGCCAGCAGACAAGTAGGAGCAGCGCAGTATTTT
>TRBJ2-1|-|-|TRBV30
CAFPRALGNEQFF
TGTGCCTTCCCCCGGGCCCTGGGCAATGAGCAGTTCTTC
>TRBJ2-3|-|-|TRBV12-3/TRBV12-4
CASRSTSTDTQYF
TGTGCCAGCAGGTCCACTAGCACAGATACGCAGTATTTT
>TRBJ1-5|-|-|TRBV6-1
CASSVYGDDGGQPQHF
TGTGCCAGCAGTGTTTACGGGGACGACGGGGGTCAGCCCCAGCATTTT
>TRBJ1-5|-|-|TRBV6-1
CASSERQGGRYSNQPQHF
TGTGCCAGCAGTGAGAGGCAGGGAGGCCGATATAGCAATCAGCCCCAGCATTTT